The next 23 T cell receptor beta chains were all read from a single sample in a study of CD8+CD57+ T cells in acquired aplastic anemia. CDR3 and TCR beta VDJ profiling relied on a genomic DNA template. Using its own MiXCR run on the reads, TCRdb lists one record per CDR3 protein. Of approximately 270,000 distinct CDR3 sequences listed, 56% are singletons. The sequenced sample consisted of sorted CD4+, CD8+, or CD8+CD57+ T cells (not recorded which) from PBMCs. The receptors derive from a human donor with severe aplastic anemia or a healthy control (not recorded which).

The J gene is TRBJ2-5, the V gene TRBV20-1, with D hard to call. Germline assignment: CDR1 DFQATT and CDR2 SNEGSKA (reference sequence). Trimming shortened V by 6 bases and J by 3 bases, and 8 bases separated the two germline ends. This CDR3 is built from 11 residues. In nucleotides, the CDR3 is TGCAGTGCAGGTGGGGAAGAGACCCAGTACTTC. Encoded protein: CSAGGEETQYF.

Details on this clonotype: A read error may produce the germline difference seen at one junction end. The chain uses TRBV9 and TRBJ1-6, with D possibly TRBD1 on 6 matching bases. The length of the CDR3 is 14 residues. The germline CDR1 and CDR2 sequences are SGDLS and YYNGEE. CDR3 residues: CAGSVKGGGSPLHF. Here the CDR3 DNA reads TGTGCCGGCAGCGTAAAAGGGGGGGGGTCACCCCTCCACTTT.

The chain carries TRBV7-9 and TRBJ2-2; D possibly uses TRBD1 or TRBD2 (5 bases each). Trimming pared 7 bases from V and 4 bases from J, leaving 16 bases between. From germline, CDR1 is SEHNR and CDR2 FQNEAQ (reference sequence). CDR3 length equals 15 residues. CDR3 nucleotide sequence: TGTGCCAGCACCGAAATCCTGGGACGCACCGGGGAGCTGTTTTTT. As protein: CASTEILGRTGELFF.

The chain recombines TRBV30 with TRBJ2-1, with TRBD1 matching over 7 bases. The CDR3 has 17 residues. V was pared by 5 bases and J by 7 bases, with 20 bases of the junction left unmatched. Germline V gene data show CDR1 as GTSNPN and CDR2 as SVGIG (reference sequence). The CDR3 region has the DNA TGTGCCTGGGGAGTTTATACTTACGGGACAGCGAATAATGAGCAGTTCTTC. Residues: CAWGVYTYGTANNEQFF.

V gene TRBV5-1 combines with J gene TRBJ2-3; no clear D gene. Trimming cost V 1 base and J 4 bases, with 10 bases left between them. The CDR3 length is 14 residues. Germline CDR1 reads SGHRS; CDR2 reads YFSETQ. CDR3 protein: CASSLSQSSDTQYF. The DNA of the CDR3 is TGCGCCAGCAGCTTGTCTCAGTCGTCAGATACGCAGTATTTT.

This rearrangement joins TRBV10-3 to TRBJ1-5, with unresolved D. With 8 bases removed from V and 1 base from J, the gap between germline ends came to 9 bases. Germline V gives CDR1 ENHRY, CDR2 SYGVKD. The CDR3 sequence is 13 residues long. This CDR3 is CAIRMGSNQPQHF. Written as DNA, the CDR3 is TGTGCCATCCGGATGGGGAGCAATCAGCCCCAGCATTTT.

This clonotype was recorded at least ten times. The chain recombines TRBV20-1 with TRBJ1-1, with D unresolved. Germline CDR1 DFQATT, CDR2 SNEGSKA (reference sequence). CDR3 length: 14 residues. With 3 bases removed from V and 1 base from J, the gap between germline ends came to 12 bases. DNA for the CDR3: TGCAGTGCTAGTCAAGGGTCTGGGAACACTGAAGCTTTCTTT. Protein sequence: CSASQGSGNTEAFF.

This clonotype was seen at least ten times. The chain uses TRBV6-6 and TRBJ1-2, with 9 bases lining up with TRBD1. J gave up 6 bases and V 6 bases, and 11 bases lay outside the gene matches. Germline CDR1 and CDR2: MNHNY and SVGAGI (reference sequence). The CDR3 is 15 residues long. Written as DNA, the CDR3 is TGTGCCAGCAGGCCGACAGGGGGGCCCGGCGATGGCTACACCTTC. This gives the protein CASRPTGGPGDGYTF.

The rearrangement joins TRBV10-3 to TRBJ1-4; the D is unclear. CDR1 is ENHRY and CDR2 is SYGVKD in the germline V gene. Trimming removed 2 bases at V and 0 bases at J, with 13 bases between. The length of the CDR3 is 17 residues. The CDR3 DNA sequence: TGTGCCATCAGTGAGACAAGAAACTATGCAACTAATGAAAAACTGTTTTTT. This translates into CAISETRNYATNEKLFF.

V and J are TRBV5-1 and TRBJ2-7; TRBD1 is a possible D gene (6 bases). The CDR3 is made up of 14 amino acids. Germline V lookup: CDR1 SGHRS, CDR2 YFSETQ. Deletions cut 0 bases from V and 5 bases from J, with 12 bases between. DNA for the CDR3: TGCGCCAGCAGCTTGGGCCAGGGGATCCACGAGCAGTACTTC. Translation gives CASSLGQGIHEQYF.

This chain links TRBV14 with TRBJ2-5; D remains unclear. The germline V gene encodes CDR1 SGHDN and CDR2 FVKESK. This CDR3 has 14 residues. V was clipped by 2 bases and J by 4 bases, with 11 bases between them. The CDR3: CASSQTKDGETQYF. DNA for the CDR3: TGTGCCAGCAGCCAAACGAAGGATGGAGAGACCCAGTACTTC. The complete variable domain, with remaining parts taken from reference TRBV14 and TRBJ2-5, reads EAGVTQFPSHSVIEKGQTVTLRCDPISGHDNLYWYRRVMGKEIKFLLHFVKESKQDESGMPNNRFLAERTGGTYSTLKVQPAELEDSGVYFCASSQTKDGETQYFGPGTRLLVL.

CDR3 in amino acids: CATSRGRTGGPEAFF. DNA of the CDR3: TGTGCCACCAGCAGAGGAAGGACAGGGGGCCCTGAAGCTTTCTTT. The chain joins TRBV15 to TRBJ1-1; 11 nucleotides agree with TRBD1. The junction had 4 bases not matched to a gene; V was cut back by 1 base and J by 6 bases. This CDR3 is 15 amino acids long. Germline loops: CDR1 LNHNV, CDR2 YYDKDF (reference sequence).

Concerning this clonotype itself: One end of the junction fails to match germline, which may point to a read error. The V gene is TRBV10-3, the J gene TRBJ1-5; TRBD1 matches at 9 bases. The CDR3 spans 14 residues. The germline V gene encodes CDR1 ENHRY and CDR2 SYGVKD. The CDR3 loop reads CAIRGTGSTQPQHF. The CDR3 region has the DNA TGTGCCATCCGTGGGACAGGGAGCACTCAGCCCCAGCATTTT.

The CDR3 reads CASSSRQGGETQYF. Written as DNA, the CDR3 is TGTGCCAGCAGCTCTAGACAGGGGGGGGAGACCCAGTACTTC. V and J are TRBV24-1 and TRBJ2-5; 9 nucleotides align to TRBD1. Germline CDR1 and CDR2: KGHDR and SFDVKD. V lost 11 bases, J lost 5 bases, and 11 bases stayed unmatched. There are 14 residues in the CDR3.

This clonotype came up many times. The rearrangement uses TRBV7-3 and TRBJ2-6; D might be TRBD1 or TRBD2, each matching 5 bases. The CDR3 contains 18 residues. V dropped 1 base and J dropped 0 bases, with 13 bases sitting between them. Germline-derived CDR1 and CDR2 are SGHTA and FQGTGA. The CDR3 here is CASSLRFPGASGANVLTF. The CDR3 DNA sequence: TGTGCCAGCAGCTTAAGGTTCCCCGGGGCCTCTGGGGCCAACGTCCTGACTTTC.

This clonotype was seen repeatedly, ten times or more. This chain joins TRBV4-2 and TRBJ2-7, with D perhaps matching TRBD1 or TRBD2 (5 bases each). Between the trimmed V and J ends, which lost 4 bases and 2 bases, there was a span of 24 bases. The CDR3 length is 18 residues. Germline values: CDR1 LGHNA, CDR2 YNFKEQ. CDR3 in DNA: TGTGCCAGCAGCCGAGGGACCCTCCAGAAGGGGTCTACCTACGAGCAGTACTTC. It yields the protein CASSRGTLQKGSTYEQYF.

The rearrangement links TRBV6-5 to TRBJ2-7, with a possible D match to TRBD1 (6 bases). Germline CDR1 is MNHEY and CDR2 is SVGAGI. This CDR3 spans 15 amino acids. V gave up 6 bases and J gave up 0 bases, with 15 bases separating them. CDR3 sequence: CASRHGQRSSYEQYF. The CDR3 bases are TGTGCCAGCAGACATGGACAGAGGAGCTCCTACGAGCAGTACTTC.

A word on this clonotype: Its ends do not fully match the called genes, so a read error is possible. The rearrangement links TRBV7-6 to TRBJ2-7; no reliable D call. The CDR3 contains 11 residues. Germline V gene data show CDR1 as SGHVS and CDR2 as FNYEAQ. The CDR3 spells CDSSSYYEQYF. The CDR3 DNA is TGTGACAGCAGCTCCTACTACGAGCAGTACTTC.

The chain couples TRBV2 to TRBJ2-7; TRBD2 might be the D (5 bases). V was pared by 4 bases and J by 0 bases, with 10 bases between. Germline V CDR1 and CDR2: SNHLY, FYNNEI. The CDR3 spans 14 residues. The CDR3 region has the DNA TGTGCCAGCAGTGCCTCGGCGGGCTCCTACGAGCAGTACTTC. Its protein product is CASSASAGSYEQYF.

This clonotype was counted at least ten times. The V gene is TRBV4-2, the J gene TRBJ1-4; D unclear. V shed 0 bases and J shed 1 base, with 9 bases lying between them. This CDR3 has 16 amino acids. Germline lookup yields CDR1 LGHNA and CDR2 YNFKEQ. The CDR3 bases are TGTGCCAGCAGCCAAGAAAACCTGGGAACTAATGAAAAACTGTTTTTT. Protein sequence: CASSQENLGTNEKLFF.

The chain combines TRBV20-1 with TRBJ2-7; TRBD1 aligns across 9 bases. With 2 bases clipped from V and 2 bases from J, the junction kept 7 bases outside the gene matches. CDR1 and CDR2 (germline): DFQATT, SNEGSKA (reference sequence). The CDR3 contains 15 residues. The CDR3 DNA reads as TGCAGTGCTAGACCCCGGGACAGGGTGACCTACGAGCAGTACTTC. Protein: CSARPRDRVTYEQYF.

This clonotype was detected once. V is TRBV30 and J is TRBJ2-3, with no clear D. The CDR3 spans 11 residues. The germline gives CDR1 GTSNPN, CDR2 SVGIG (reference sequence). CDR3: CGIDLTDTQYF. In DNA, the CDR3 is TGTGGTATCGACCTCACAGATACGCAGTATTTT.

About this clonotype: A much larger clone is a single base away; this may be a read error. The V gene is TRBV11-1, the J gene TRBJ2-1, with D unclear. Germline V gene sequence: CDR1 SGHAT, CDR2 FQDESV (reference sequence). This CDR3 is 16 amino acids long. The CDR3 here is CASSLHPGSAYNEQVF. In DNA form, the CDR3 reads TGTGCCAGCAGCCTTCACCCGGGTAGTGCCTACAATGAGCAGGTCTTC.